Reported below is one T cell receptor beta chain. Its antigen is currently unknown. The sample holds other DNA sequences that translate to the same CDR3. This sample stems from a study of shared clonotypes between healthy human individuals. Germline values: CDR1 MNHEY, CDR2 SMNVEV (reference sequence). V gave up 2 bases and J gave up 0 bases, with 10 bases separating them. CDR3 length: 15 residues. Study results and limitations: Several donors held about 5.1% of naive CD4 clonotypes in common. Estimated richness values were generally larger in naive subsets than in memory subsets.

Method: immunoSEQ multiplex PCR; TCRdb's copy keeps in-frame clones and lacks some. The sample holds some 700,000 clones, roughly 88% seen once. This clonotype originated in a man between 18 and 35 years old in good health. Some clones in this sample may be carry-over from other donors' samples. Sequencing input: memory CD8+ T cells from PBMCs. Noted subset: CD45RO+ cells pooled with CCR7-negative TemRA cells. The J gene is TRBJ1-1, the V gene TRBV27; D unresolved. The CDR3 bases are TGTGCCAGCAGTTTACTTGGCCTCATGAACACTGAAGCTTTCTTT. It yields the protein CASSLLGLMNTEAFF.